The 16 T cell receptor beta chains below come from one sample, sequenced in a study of response to subunit inactivated influenza vaccine. MiXCR, run by TCRdb on the RT-PCR reads, gives a single entry per CDR3 protein. The sample yields 800,000 or so distinct CDR3 sequences, 21% seen once. The sample was PBMCs from blood, taken 5 to 6 days after vaccination. These receptors were collected from a man in his fifties or sixties who received an inactivated influenza vaccine.

This clonotype was seen only a few times. The chain carries TRBV7-2 and TRBJ2-1; TRBD1 might be the D (5 bases). V lost 5 bases and J lost 15, with 17 bases in between. This CDR3 region has 12 residues. Germline loops: CDR1 SGHTA, CDR2 FQGNSA. CDR3 DNA sequence: TGTGCCAGCAGCCTCAGGGAAGACACGATGTTCTTC. Translating it yields CASSLREDTMFF. Filled out from reference TRBV7-2 and TRBJ2-1, the complete variable domain reads GAGVSQSPSNKVTEKGKDVELRCDPISGHTALYWYRQSLGQGLEFLIYFQGNSAPDKSGLPSDRFSAERTGGSVSTLTIQRTQQEDSAVYLCASSLREDTMFFGPGTRLTVL.

This clonotype was observed a handful of times. The rearrangement links TRBV12-3 or TRBV12-4 to TRBJ1-6, with D perhaps matching TRBD1 (5 bases). This CDR3 is 15 amino acids long. V was cut by 3 bases and J by 6 bases, with 12 bases left in between. DNA of the CDR3: TGTGCCAGCAGTTTTGGTCGCAGGGTTAATTCACCCCTCCACTTT. Translation gives CASSFGRRVNSPLHF.

CDR3 bases: TGTGCCAGCAGCCCTCACAGGGCGAACACCGGGGAGCTGTTTTTT. This encodes CASSPHRANTGELFF. V gene TRBV7-2 combines with J gene TRBJ2-2; maybe TRBD1 (6 bases). This CDR3 comprises 15 residues. V shed 5 bases and J shed 0 bases, with 10 bases lying between them. CDR1 and CDR2 from the germline V gene are SGHTA and FQGNSA.

The V and J genes are TRBV7-2 and TRBJ1-3, with D uncertain. This CDR3 is built from 13 residues. V dropped 2 bases and J dropped 3 bases, with 5 bases sitting between them. Per germline, CDR1 SGHTA and CDR2 FQGNSA. The CDR3 sequence is CASSLPVGNTIYF. The CDR3 coding sequence is TGTGCCAGCAGCTTACCTGTTGGAAACACCATATATTTT.

The rearrangement uses TRBV5-6 and TRBJ2-5; the D gene is possibly TRBD2 (6 bases). The V gene's germline CDR1 is SGHDT and CDR2 YYEEEE. V lost 3 bases and J lost 5, with 14 bases in between. CDR3 length equals 14 residues. The CDR3 spells CASSSQGTAETQYF. The CDR3 nucleotides read TGTGCCAGCAGCTCCCAAGGGACTGCGGAGACCCAGTACTTC.

V usage is TRBV7-2 and J usage is TRBJ2-1; no firm D call. The germline CDR1 and CDR2 sequences are SGHTA and FQGNSA. This CDR3 region has 13 residues. Trimming removed 2 bases from V and 7 bases from J, with 9 bases in between. The CDR3 region has the DNA TGTGCCAGCAGCTTATTGGTCGGAAATGAGCAGTTCTTC. Translation: CASSLLVGNEQFF.

This sequence joins TRBV20-1 and TRBJ2-5; D gene uncertain. Looked up from germline, CDR1 is DFQATT and CDR2 is SNEGSKA (reference sequence). This CDR3 spans 11 amino acids. Trimming removed 7 bases at V and 2 bases at J, with 8 bases between. CDR3 in DNA: TGCAGTGGAGCAGGACAAGAGACCCAGTACTTC. This codes for CSGAGQETQYF.

The table lists this clonotype with a few counts. V gene TRBV7-8 combines with J gene TRBJ1-2; 7 bases are a match to TRBD1. Germline CDR1 reads SGHVS; CDR2 reads FQNEAQ. The CDR3 is 14 residues long. The trim removed 5 bases at V and 3 bases at J, leaving 6 bases unmatched. CDR3 sequence (DNA): TGTGCCAGCAGCCCTAGCGGGACAGACTATGGCTACACCTTC. This sequence encodes CASSPSGTDYGYTF.

Regarding this clonotype: Likely a read error: the CDR3 ends without its conserved phenylalanine or tryptophan. The chain has TRBV19 and TRBJ2-5; TRBD2 aligns across 15 bases. V lost 6 bases, J lost 5 bases, and 7 bases stayed unmatched. CDR1 and CDR2 from the germline V gene are LNHDA and SQIVND (reference sequence). The CDR3 length is 16 residues. The DNA for the CDR3 is TGTGCCAGTAGCCCTCCTGGACTAGCGGGAGGGGAGACCCAGTACCTC. As protein: CASSPPGLAGGETQYL.

This clonotype occurred a few times. The genes are TRBV12-3 or TRBV12-4 and TRBJ2-7, with D possibly called TRBD1 or TRBD2 (6 bases each). V lost 6 bases, J lost 5 bases, and 17 bases lay in between. This CDR3 contains 14 residues. The CDR3 DNA follows: TGTGCCAGCAGCCCAAAGGGGGGTTACCACGAGCAGTACTTC. Translated: CASSPKGGYHEQYF.

The rearrangement joins TRBV28 to TRBJ2-1, with D perhaps matching TRBD1 (5 bases). CDR3 size: 11 residues. Germline lookup yields CDR1 MDHEN and CDR2 SYDVKM. V lost 8 bases to trimming and J lost 6 bases, with 8 bases between them. For the CDR3, the DNA is TGTGCCAGCCCTAGGGGCAATGAGCAGTTCTTC. The encoded protein is CASPRGNEQFF.

The J gene is TRBJ2-1, the V gene TRBV28; perhaps D is TRBD1 or TRBD2 (5 bases each). The length of the CDR3 is 15 residues. V was pared by 0 bases and J by 4 bases, with 10 bases between. Germline values: CDR1 MDHEN, CDR2 SYDVKM. In DNA form, the CDR3 reads TGTGCCAGCAGTTTATGGGGGGAGACTTACAATGAGCAGTTCTTC. Its translation: CASSLWGETYNEQFF.

This clonotype was seen a handful of times. The chain combines TRBV4-1 with TRBJ2-5; D gene unclear. In germline, CDR1 is MGHRA, CDR2 YSYEKL. This CDR3 has 15 residues. V lost 3 bases and J 5 bases, leaving 16 bases between the germline ends. The CDR3 protein is CASSHLMGQRETQYF. Here the CDR3 DNA reads TGCGCCAGCAGCCACCTCATGGGTCAGAGGGAGACCCAGTACTTC.

This clonotype has just a few counts. The V gene is TRBV20-1, the J gene TRBJ2-5; TRBD1 is a possible D gene (6 bases). The CDR3 loop spans 13 amino acids. V dropped 2 bases and J dropped 4 bases, with 11 bases sitting between them. Germline loops: CDR1 DFQATT, CDR2 SNEGSKA (reference sequence). The CDR3 spells CSARFRGRETQYF. Written as DNA, the CDR3 is TGCAGTGCTAGATTCAGGGGCCGAGAGACCCAGTACTTC.

This clonotype was counted a few times. The V call is TRBV6-1, the J call TRBJ1-1; tentatively, D is TRBD1 (5 bases). Germline loops: CDR1 MNHNS, CDR2 SASEGT. This CDR3 contains 13 residues. The V end was cut by 6 bases, the J end by 4 bases, with 12 bases between. For the CDR3, the DNA is TGTGCCAGCAGAGTAACCGGGGGCACTGAAGCTTTCTTT. Translated: CASRVTGGTEAFF.

V usage is TRBV12-3 or TRBV12-4 and J usage is TRBJ1-1; 7 bases align to TRBD1. The J segment lost 3 bases and the V segment lost 6 bases, leaving 4 bases of the junction unmatched. The CDR3 is 13 amino acids. Here the CDR3 DNA reads TGTGCCAGCAGGTCAGGGGGGTACACTGAAGCTTTCTTT. As protein: CASRSGGYTEAFF.